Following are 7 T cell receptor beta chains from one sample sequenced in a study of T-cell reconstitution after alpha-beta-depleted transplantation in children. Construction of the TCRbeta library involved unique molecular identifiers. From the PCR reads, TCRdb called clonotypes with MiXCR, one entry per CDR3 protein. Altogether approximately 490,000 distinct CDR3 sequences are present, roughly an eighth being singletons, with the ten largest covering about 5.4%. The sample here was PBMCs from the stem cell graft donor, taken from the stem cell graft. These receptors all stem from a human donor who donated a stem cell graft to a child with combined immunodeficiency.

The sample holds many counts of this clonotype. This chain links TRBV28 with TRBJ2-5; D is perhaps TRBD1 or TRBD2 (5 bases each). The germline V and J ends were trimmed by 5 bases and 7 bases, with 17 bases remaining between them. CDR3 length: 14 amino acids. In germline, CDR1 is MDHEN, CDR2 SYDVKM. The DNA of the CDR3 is TGTGCCAGCAGTCCCCCGGGACCCTGGGGGACCCAGTACTTC. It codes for CASSPPGPWGTQYF. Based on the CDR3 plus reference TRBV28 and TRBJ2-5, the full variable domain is DVKVTQSSRYLVKRTGEKVFLECVQDMDHENMFWYRQDPGLGLRLIYFSYDVKMKEKGDIPEGYSVSREKKERFSLILESASTNQTSMYLCASSPPGPWGTQYFGPGTRLLVL.

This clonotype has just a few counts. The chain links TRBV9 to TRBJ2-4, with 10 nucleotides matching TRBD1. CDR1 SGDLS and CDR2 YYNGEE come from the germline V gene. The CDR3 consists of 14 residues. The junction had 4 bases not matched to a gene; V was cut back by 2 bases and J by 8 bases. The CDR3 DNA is TGTGCCAGCAGCGTGACAGGGGGCTGGGACATTCAGTACTTC. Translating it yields CASSVTGGWDIQYF. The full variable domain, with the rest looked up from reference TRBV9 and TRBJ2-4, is DSGVTQTPKHLITATGQRVTLRCSPRSGDLSVYWYQQSLDQGLQFLIQYYNGEERAKGNILERFSAQQFPDLHSELNLSSLELGDSALYFCASSVTGGWDIQYFGAGTRLSVL.

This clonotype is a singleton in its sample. Written as DNA, the CDR3 is TGTGCCAGCAGCCCTTATTGGGGGGGGACTAGGATGGAGTCTCGGGAGTTTTACAATGAGCAGTTCTTC. Protein: CASSPYWGGTRMESREFYNEQFF. The V and J genes are TRBV4-2 and TRBJ2-1, with 8 bases that match TRBD2. The trim removed 4 bases at V and 4 bases at J, leaving 30 bases unmatched. This CDR3 region has 23 residues. Germline V lookup: CDR1 LGHNA, CDR2 YNFKEQ.

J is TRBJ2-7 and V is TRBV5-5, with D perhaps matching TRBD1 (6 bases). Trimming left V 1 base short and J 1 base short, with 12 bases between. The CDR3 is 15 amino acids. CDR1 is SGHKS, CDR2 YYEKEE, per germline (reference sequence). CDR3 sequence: CASSLSYRDSYEQYF. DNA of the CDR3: TGTGCCAGCAGCTTGTCATACAGGGATTCCTACGAGCAGTACTTC.

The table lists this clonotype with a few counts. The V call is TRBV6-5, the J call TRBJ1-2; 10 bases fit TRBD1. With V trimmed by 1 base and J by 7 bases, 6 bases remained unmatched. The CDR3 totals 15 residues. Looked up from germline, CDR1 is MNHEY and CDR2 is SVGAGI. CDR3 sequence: CASSYYGQGEGGYTF. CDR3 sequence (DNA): TGTGCCAGCAGTTACTACGGACAGGGGGAGGGTGGCTACACCTTC.

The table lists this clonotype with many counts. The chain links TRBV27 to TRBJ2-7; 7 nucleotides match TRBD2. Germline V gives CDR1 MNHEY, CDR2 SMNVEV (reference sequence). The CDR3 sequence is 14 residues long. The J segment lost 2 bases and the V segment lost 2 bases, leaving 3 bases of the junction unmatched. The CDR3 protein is CASSLREGPYEQYF. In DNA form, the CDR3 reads TGTGCCAGCAGTTTAAGGGAGGGCCCCTACGAGCAGTACTTC.

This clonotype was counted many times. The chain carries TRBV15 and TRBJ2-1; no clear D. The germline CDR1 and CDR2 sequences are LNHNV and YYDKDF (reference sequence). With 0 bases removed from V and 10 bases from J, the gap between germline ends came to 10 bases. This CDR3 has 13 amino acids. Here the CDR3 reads CATSRDPVEEQFF. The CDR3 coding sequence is TGTGCCACCAGCAGAGACCCTGTAGAAGAGCAGTTCTTC.